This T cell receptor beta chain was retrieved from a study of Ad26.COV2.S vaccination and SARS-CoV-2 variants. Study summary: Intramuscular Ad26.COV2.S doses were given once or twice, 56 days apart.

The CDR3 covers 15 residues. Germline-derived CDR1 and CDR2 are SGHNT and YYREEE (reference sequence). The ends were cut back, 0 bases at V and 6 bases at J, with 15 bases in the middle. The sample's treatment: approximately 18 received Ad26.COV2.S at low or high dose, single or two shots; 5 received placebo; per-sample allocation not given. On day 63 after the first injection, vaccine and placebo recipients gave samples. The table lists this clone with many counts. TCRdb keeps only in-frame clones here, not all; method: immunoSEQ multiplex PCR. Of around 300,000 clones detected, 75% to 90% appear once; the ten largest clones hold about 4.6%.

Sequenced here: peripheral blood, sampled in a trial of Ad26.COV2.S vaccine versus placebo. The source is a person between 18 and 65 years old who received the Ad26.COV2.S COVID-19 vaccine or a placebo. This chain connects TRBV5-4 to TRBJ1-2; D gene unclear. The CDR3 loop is CASSLVTIGPNGYTF. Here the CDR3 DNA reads TGTGCCAGCAGCTTGGTCACTATTGGTCCCAATGGCTACACCTTC.